This T cell receptor (beta chain) was obtained from a study of OX40 agonist ivuxolimab in advanced cancers. On the study more broadly: With a range of roughly 20 to 80, age averaged approximately 54 years, and 75% to 90% were male.

As concerns this clone: Its antigen is not known.

Clones were sequenced by immunoSEQ multiplex PCR, and TCRdb holds only the in-frame ones, with some missing. The repertoire holds about 110,000 clones, roughly 89% seen once, with 0.27% in the top ten. Whole-study results and caveats: CD8+ T cells averaged more expanded clones than CD4+. Not determined was the antigen specificity of the expanded peripheral T cells.

People who had autoimmune disease history or systemic immunosuppression were excluded. This receptor was identified in an adult with an advanced solid tumor such as melanoma, head and neck, liver or kidney cancer. The sequenced sample was CD4+ or CD8+ T cells sorted from blood, obtained in a trial of the OX40 agonist ivuxolimab.

CDR3 loop: CASKVVGGFNEKLFF. CDR3 DNA: TGTGCCAGTAAAGTTGTGGGAGGATTTAATGAAAAACTGTTTTTT. V and J are TRBV19 and TRBJ1-4; D unresolved. Deletions cut 7 bases from V and 4 bases from J, with 16 bases between. The CDR3 covers 15 residues. Germline CDR1 LNHDA, CDR2 SQIVND (reference sequence).